The present T cell receptor (beta chain) was sequenced within a study of CD8 T cells in ankylosing spondylitis. Looked up from germline, CDR1 is SQVTM and CDR2 is ANQGSEA. The V end lost 5 bases, the J end lost 6 bases, and 13 bases lay between the germline ends. The CDR3 runs to 12 residues. Study findings and constraints: Blood from ankylosing spondylitis patients appeared to carry a characteristic roughly eight-variant TCR beta motif. It was reported that disease-linked clones were significantly enriched in matched ankylosing spondylitis synovial fluid. Clones linked to disease, bearing a CD8+ phenotype, were relatively rare in peripheral blood.

This clonotype was counted only a few times. The antigen is undetermined. It was by quantitative 5'-RACE with molecular barcodes that TCR beta libraries were made. TCRdb reprocessed the 5' RACE reads with MiXCR, giving one entry per CDR3 protein. The sample lists roughly 700,000 distinct CDR3 sequences; under 20% were seen once. The specimen was blood, either unsorted or a sorted T cell fraction (not recorded which). The TCR originated in a male donor with ankylosing spondylitis. The rearrangement joins TRBV29-1 to TRBJ1-1; D might be TRBD1 (6 bases). The CDR3 nucleotides read TGCAGCGTTAACGGGGGCGGGTCTGAAGCTTTCTTT. Protein product: CSVNGGGSEAFF.